Below, 2 T cell receptor beta chains from the same sample are listed, as sequenced in a study of blood T cell repertoires in COVID-19. Assay: immunoSEQ multiplex PCR; the TCRdb copy retains only in-frame clones and omits some. There are more than 100,000 clones in the sample; around 87% occur only once, and under 2.5% lies in the top ten. The source material was peripheral blood. The receptors were gathered from a man aged 45-65 years with active COVID-19.

As DNA, the CDR3 is TGTGCCAGCAGCTCTTACTCCGGTAAAGTCTACGAGCAGTACTTC. Amino acids: CASSSYSGKVYEQYF. The genes are TRBV13 and TRBJ2-7; D not certain. The CDR3 runs to 15 residues. The germline V gene has CDR1 PRHDT and CDR2 FYEKMQ (reference sequence). V gave up 4 bases and J gave up 3 bases, with 16 bases separating them.

This chain joins TRBV5-8 and TRBJ2-7; a possible D gene is TRBD2 (5 bases). With 5 bases removed from V and 1 base from J, the gap between germline ends came to 13 bases. CDR3 length: 14 residues. Germline values: CDR1 SGHTS, CDR2 YDEGEE. The CDR3 here is CASRMEESSYEQYF. The CDR3, as DNA: TGTGCCAGCAGAATGGAGGAGAGTTCCTACGAGCAGTACTTC.